Detailed here is one T cell receptor beta chain. TCRdb's table, derived via immunoSEQ multiplex PCR, lists solely in-frame clones and lacks some. Here the sample spans 60,000 to 90,000 clones, around 67% being singletons. These data come from a study of blood T cell repertoires in COVID-19. The CDR3 runs to 15 residues. Germline CDR1 is KGHSH and CDR2 is LQKENI. V shed 3 bases and J 0 bases; nucleotides not matched to a gene: 2. V is TRBV18 and J is TRBJ1-5; 7 bases match TRBD1. Sequencing was performed on peripheral blood. The origin of this receptor is a human donor with acute or convalescent COVID-19. The donor label of this sample is uncertain. The CDR3 DNA sequence: TGTGCCAGCTCACCCCAGGGGGGTAGCAATCAGCCCCAGCATTTT. This translates into CASSPQGGSNQPQHF.